Only a few counts were recorded for the clone carrying this T cell receptor (beta chain). Its antigen is undetermined. This sample was included in a study of human T cells and chemical hapten exposure. Study background: Patients got weekly scalp diphenylcyclopropenone doses over the roughly 22-week study. Per-sample TCR yields varied mainly from small pooled library volume differences.

The V and J ends lost 0 bases and 6 bases respectively, with 16 bases between them. Germline CDR1 is SGHRS and CDR2 is YFSETQ. The CDR3 is 15 amino acids. As for time point: patch test 1, 2 weeks after DPC sensitization. Indicated treatment: therapeutic diphenylcyclopropenone sensitization with weekly scalp DPC. TCRdb analysed the RACE reads with MiXCR anew, one entry per CDR3 protein. This sample yields about 71,000 distinct CDR3 sequences, of which around 9.8% are seen a single time; over 3% belongs to the top ten. Study-wide findings and caveats: Clustering by CDR3 similarity yielded significantly more large clusters from expanded TCRs than controls. Donors in the study had alopecia, meaning their immune response may differ from healthy people's.

The specimen was whole blood, collected in connection with sensitization to the hapten diphenylcyclopropenone (DPC). The chain combines TRBV5-1 with TRBJ2-7, with D possibly matching TRBD1 (6 bases). This TCR was recovered from a woman aged 40 to 50 with alopecia areata. Some clones in this sample may be carry-over from other donors' samples. CDR3 sequence (DNA): TGCGCCAGCAGCTTGGCCCAGGGGCCGCTCGGCGAGCAGTACTTC. Protein product: CASSLAQGPLGEQYF.